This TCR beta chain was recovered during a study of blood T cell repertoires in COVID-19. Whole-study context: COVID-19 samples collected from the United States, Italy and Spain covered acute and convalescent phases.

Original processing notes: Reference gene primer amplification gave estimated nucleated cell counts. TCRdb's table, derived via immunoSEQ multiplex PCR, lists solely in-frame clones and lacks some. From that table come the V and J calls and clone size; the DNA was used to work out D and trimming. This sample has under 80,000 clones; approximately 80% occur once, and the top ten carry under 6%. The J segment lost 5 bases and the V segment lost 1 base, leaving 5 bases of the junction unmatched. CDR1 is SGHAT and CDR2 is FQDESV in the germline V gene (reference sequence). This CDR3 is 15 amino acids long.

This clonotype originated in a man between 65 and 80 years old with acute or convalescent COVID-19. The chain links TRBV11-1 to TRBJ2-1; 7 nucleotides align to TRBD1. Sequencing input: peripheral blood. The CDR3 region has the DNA TGTGCCAGCAGCTTAGAACAGGGGATAAACAATGAGCAGTTCTTC. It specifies CASSLEQGINNEQFF.